These T cell receptor beta chains were read from a single sample in a study of T cells expressing NK-cell markers. TCRdb re-called the 5' RACE reads and catalogs CDR3 proteins one per entry, DNA excluded. This listing includes 200,000 to 300,000 distinct CDR3 sequences. Sequencing was done on a sample of blood T cells: a sorted CD56 or NKG2C T cell subset, CD4+ or CD8+ T cells, or bulk PBMC T cells (not recorded which). These receptor sequences come from a woman between 18 and 69 years old in good health. Both conserved end residues are part of each CDR3. The order of the fields is J gene, CDR3 length, V gene, CDR3 protein.

TRBJ2-4 18 TRBV18 CASSPPSTFLLAKNIQYF
TRBJ1-5 15 TRBV20-1 CSAGATGNSNQPQHF
TRBJ2-5 15 TRBV27 CASSLRATGGETQYF
TRBJ2-7 13 TRBV5-1 CASSLVASYEQYF
TRBJ2-7 14 TRBV20-1 CSASTSEGIVEQYF
TRBJ2-6 16 TRBV2 CASSEARVSGANVLTF
TRBJ2-1 16 TRBV12-3/TRBV12-4 CASSYALAGRYNEQFF
TRBJ2-5 15 TRBV15 CATSRDGAAQETQYF
TRBJ1-5 15 TRBV5-1 CASSLQGTRNQPQHF
TRBJ2-1 13 TRBV15 CATSRDLESRQFF
TRBJ2-2 14 TRBV3-1 CASREIGNTGELFF
TRBJ2-2 15 TRBV6-1 CASTRGPLNTGELFF
TRBJ2-1 14 TRBV6-2/TRBV6-3 CASSYAGGYNEQFF
TRBJ1-3 15 TRBV12-3/TRBV12-4 CASSPGGASGNTIYF
TRBJ2-3 14 TRBV12-3/TRBV12-4 CASSFVGGADTQYF
TRBJ2-4 16 TRBV20-1 CSARGQSGLAKNIQYF
TRBJ2-7 14 TRBV6-2/TRBV6-3 CASTLDGASYEQYF
TRBJ2-3 11 TRBV20-1 CSAAPSDTQYF
TRBJ1-1 15 TRBV6-2/TRBV6-3 CASTLREGPGTEAFF
TRBJ2-6 18 TRBV3-1 CASSPLLGGSSGANVLTF
TRBJ1-1 14 TRBV6-2/TRBV6-3 CASRNGRRSREAFF
TRBJ1-5 18 TRBV4-1 CASSRIVTGGGSNQPQHF
TRBJ2-2 15 TRBV12-3/TRBV12-4 CASSFDRGDTGELFF
TRBJ2-1 13 TRBV20-1 CSARDFSYNEQFF
TRBJ2-2 14 TRBV7-8 CASSKLAAYGELFF
TRBJ2-1 17 TRBV14 CASSYRSGSNAYNEQFF
TRBJ2-5 13 TRBV18 CASSAQGEETQYF
TRBJ2-3 15 TRBV12-3/TRBV12-4 CASSFQLAGTDTQYF
TRBJ1-5 14 TRBV18 CASSPATGEKPQHF
TRBJ1-5 16 TRBV20-1 CSAYGTGEPSNQPQHF
TRBJ2-3 15 TRBV12-3/TRBV12-4 CASSHLAPVTDTQYF
TRBJ2-1 11 TRBV20-1 CSASVYNEQFF
TRBJ2-3 17 TRBV7-2 CASSLGGSGGPQDTQYF
TRBJ1-2 16 TRBV5-5 CASSWVGAQGWYGYTF
TRBJ1-5 15 TRBV12-3/TRBV12-4 CASSLAGGRSQPQHF